The 32 T cell receptor beta chains in this list originate from one sample, sequenced in a study of response to subunit inactivated influenza vaccine. MiXCR, run by TCRdb on the RT-PCR reads, gives a single entry per CDR3 protein. In the table there are some 600,000 distinct CDR3 sequences, around 15% of which are singletons. The sample consisted of PBMCs from blood, taken around two weeks before vaccination. The receptors were gathered from a man aged 50-59 years who received an inactivated influenza vaccine.

The chain recombines TRBV7-2 with TRBJ2-7; D could derive from TRBD1 or TRBD2 (5 bases each). The CDR3 sequence is 18 residues long. Germline V CDR1 and CDR2: SGHTA, FQGNSA. V was trimmed by 0 bases and J by 0 bases, leaving 18 bases between them. CDR3 residues: CASSLARGGRTYSYEQYF. Written as DNA, the CDR3 is TGTGCCAGCAGCTTAGCCCGGGGCGGGCGCACCTACTCCTACGAGCAGTACTTC. Combining the CDR3 with reference TRBV7-2 and TRBJ2-7 gives the whole variable domain GAGVSQSPSNKVTEKGKDVELRCDPISGHTALYWYRQSLGQGLEFLIYFQGNSAPDKSGLPSDRFSAERTGGSVSTLTIQRTQQEDSAVYLCASSLARGGRTYSYEQYFGPGTRLTVT.

The chain uses TRBV30 and TRBJ2-1; 9 bases match TRBD2. Germline CDR1 and CDR2: GTSNPN and SVGIG (reference sequence). This CDR3 contains 17 residues. V trimming: 6 bases; J trimming: 8 bases; junction bases outside the gene matches: 20. The DNA for the CDR3 is TGTGCCTGCGGCCCGTGGCTAGCGGGGAGAAAACGCTATGAGCAGTTCTTC. Translation gives CACGPWLAGRKRYEQFF.

This clonotype was seen at least ten times. The rearrangement joins TRBV27 to TRBJ1-1; 7 nucleotides agree with TRBD1. The J segment lost 0 bases and the V segment lost 5 bases, leaving 3 bases of the junction unmatched. The CDR3 spans 14 residues. CDR1 MNHEY and CDR2 SMNVEV come from the germline V gene (reference sequence). The CDR3: CASSRQGVNTEAFF. The CDR3 nucleotides read TGTGCCAGCAGTAGACAGGGAGTGAACACTGAAGCTTTCTTT.

A few counts support this clonotype. V is TRBV10-3 and J is TRBJ1-5; TRBD1 agrees at 10 bases. The CDR3 extends over 13 amino acids. V trimming: 9 bases; J trimming: 6 bases; junction bases outside the gene matches: 5. Per germline, CDR1 ENHRY and CDR2 SYGVKD. CDR3 sequence reads: CAIHRDRGQPQHF. The CDR3 region has the DNA TGTGCCATACACCGGGACAGGGGTCAGCCCCAGCATTTT.

This clonotype was observed at least ten times. An end of the junction does not agree with germline; a read error may underlie this. This chain connects TRBV12-3 or TRBV12-4 to TRBJ1-3, with D hard to call. This CDR3 comprises 14 residues. In nucleotides, the CDR3 is TGCGCCAGCAGCTTGGCCGGGTCTGGAAACACCATATATTTT. Translated: CASSLAGSGNTIYF.

Only a few counts were recorded for this clonotype. The chain links TRBV4-1 to TRBJ2-6, with 9 bases aligning to TRBD1. Trimming took 3 bases from V and 0 from J; bases not matched to a gene: 6. This CDR3 is built from 18 residues. Germline CDR1 MGHRA, CDR2 YSYEKL. DNA of the CDR3: TGCGCCAGCAGCCAGGCCGGGACAGGGTACTCTGGGGCCAACGTCCTGACTTTC. This codes for CASSQAGTGYSGANVLTF.

The rearrangement links TRBV4-1 to TRBJ1-4, with 8 bases identical to TRBD1. The V gene's germline CDR1 is MGHRA and CDR2 YSYEKL. V trimming: 4 bases; J trimming: 8 bases; junction bases outside the gene matches: 9. The CDR3 runs to 15 residues. This CDR3 is CASSRPQGAVEKLFF. The CDR3 coding sequence is TGCGCCAGCAGCCGTCCCCAGGGGGCTGTAGAAAAACTGTTTTTT.

This clonotype was seen just once. The chain is built from TRBV6-2 or TRBV6-3 and TRBJ2-3; TRBD2 agrees at 7 bases. CDR1 and CDR2 (germline): MNHEY, SVGEGT. The CDR3 has 17 residues. With V trimmed by 6 bases and J by 4 bases, 16 bases remained unmatched. This CDR3 is CASSLSRGRARADTQYF. In DNA, the CDR3 is TGTGCCAGCAGCCTCTCCAGAGGGAGGGCCCGCGCAGATACGCAGTATTTT.

This clonotype was counted only a few times. The chain couples TRBV20-1 to TRBJ1-5; TRBD1 agrees at 7 bases. V gave up 3 bases and J gave up 3 bases; unmatched junction bases: 5. The length of the CDR3 is 14 residues. Germline CDR1 reads DFQATT; CDR2 reads SNEGSKA (reference sequence). The CDR3 sequence: CSASTGASNQPQHF. Written as DNA, the CDR3 is TGCAGTGCTAGTACAGGGGCGTCCAATCAGCCCCAGCATTTT.

This clonotype came up many times. This chain joins TRBV4-1 and TRBJ2-2, with 8 bases aligning to TRBD1. The CDR3 sequence is 14 residues long. Germline-derived CDR1 and CDR2 are MGHRA and YSYEKL. Trimming took 0 bases from V and 12 from J; bases not matched to a gene: 6. The CDR3, as DNA: TGCGCCAGCAGCCAAGAAGGTCGCAGGGGGCAGCTGTTTTTT. Its protein product is CASSQEGRRGQLFF.

This clonotype was seen only a few times. The chain combines TRBV27 with TRBJ2-7, with D perhaps matching TRBD2 (7 bases). The CDR3 covers 15 residues. V shed 0 bases and J shed 3 bases, with 12 bases lying between them. The germline gives CDR1 MNHEY, CDR2 SMNVEV (reference sequence). The CDR3 region has the DNA TGTGCCAGCAGTTTATCGACGCGGGGGCTCTACGAGCAGTACTTC. Its protein is CASSLSTRGLYEQYF.

This clonotype was detected a few times. This rearrangement joins TRBV7-8 to TRBJ2-1, with 14 bases lining up with TRBD2. The V gene end was trimmed by 0 bases and the J gene end by 5 bases; junction bases not matched to a gene: 3. The CDR3 extends over 17 amino acids. Germline values: CDR1 SGHVS, CDR2 FQNEAQ. The CDR3 protein is CASSLARGLAGDNEQFF. Here the CDR3 DNA reads TGTGCCAGCAGCTTAGCGAGGGGACTAGCGGGAGACAATGAGCAGTTCTTC. The full variable domain, with the rest looked up from reference TRBV7-8 and TRBJ2-1, is GAGVSQSPRYKVAKRGQDVALRCDPISGHVSLFWYQQALGQGPEFLTYFQNEAQLDKSGLPSDRFFAERPEGSVSTLKIQRTQQEDSAVYLCASSLARGLAGDNEQFFGPGTRLTVL.

The CDR3 nucleotides are TGCGCCAGCAGACTACAGGGAGGCTATGAGCAGTTCTTC. Its protein product is CASRLQGGYEQFF. The chain has TRBV5-1 and TRBJ2-1; D is perhaps TRBD1 or TRBD2 (6 bases each). The CDR3 has 13 residues. V lost 5 bases, J lost 8 bases, and 14 bases lay in between. Germline V gives CDR1 SGHRS, CDR2 YFSETQ. Supplemented by reference TRBV5-1 and TRBJ2-1, the full variable domain reads KAGVTQTPRYLIKTRGQQVTLSCSPISGHRSVSWYQQTPGQGLQFLFEYFSETQRNKGNFPGRFSGRQFSNSRSEMNVSTLELGDSALYLCASRLQGGYEQFFGPGTRLTVL.

The table lists this clonotype with a few counts. J is TRBJ2-7 and V is TRBV7-7; 7 bases are shared with TRBD1. The CDR3 loop spans 13 amino acids. Germline values: CDR1 SSHAT, CDR2 FNYEAQ (reference sequence). V was clipped by 5 bases and J by 4 bases; unmatched bases: 5. The CDR3 spells CASSPQQGYEQYF. The DNA of the CDR3 is TGTGCCAGCAGCCCCCAACAGGGGTACGAGCAGTACTTC.

The V gene is TRBV11-2, the J gene TRBJ1-1; D ambiguous. The V gene lost 5 bases and the J gene lost 7 bases, with 17 bases spanning the gap. Germline CDR1 is SGHAT and CDR2 is FQNNGV. The CDR3 is 14 residues long. The CDR3 region has the DNA TGTGCCAGCAGCGGACCCCCCCTAGGCAATGAAGCTTTCTTT. Its translation is CASSGPPLGNEAFF.

This clonotype was seen repeatedly, ten times or more. The rearrangement joins TRBV5-1 to TRBJ1-2; D remains unclear. Germline V lookup: CDR1 SGHRS, CDR2 YFSETQ. This CDR3 comprises 13 residues. V lost 0 bases to trimming and J lost 7 bases, with 10 bases between them. The CDR3 nucleotides are TGCGCCAGCAGCTTGGGTCTCAAGGGTGGCTACACCTTC. Amino acid sequence: CASSLGLKGGYTF.

This clonotype was seen only a few times. The chain links TRBV7-7 to TRBJ2-3; 11 positions match TRBD2. The CDR3 sequence is 15 residues long. CDR1 SSHAT and CDR2 FNYEAQ come from the germline V gene (reference sequence). V lost 5 bases and J lost 2; bases outside the gene matches: 3. The chain's CDR3 is CASSKTSGTTDTQYF. CDR3 coding DNA: TGTGCCAGCAGCAAGACTAGCGGGACCACAGATACGCAGTATTTT.

This clonotype occurred a few times. The genes are TRBV12-3 or TRBV12-4 and TRBJ2-7; the D gene is possibly TRBD2 (5 bases). CDR3 length equals 13 residues. Trimming removed 7 bases at V and 0 bases at J, with 10 bases between. The CDR3 nucleotides read TGTGCCAGCATGTCTAGCCTCTCCTACGAGCAGTACTTC. Amino acids: CASMSSLSYEQYF.

The chain joins TRBV24-1 to TRBJ2-1, with TRBD2 identical over 8 bases. V was pared by 4 bases and J by 3 bases, with 13 bases of the junction left unmatched. The germline gives CDR1 KGHDR, CDR2 SFDVKD. The CDR3 loop spans 18 amino acids. DNA of the CDR3: TGTGCCACCAGTGACCTTCCCCGAAGCGGGAGACTCTACAATGAGCAGTTCTTC. It specifies CATSDLPRSGRLYNEQFF.

In this sample, this clonotype turned up a few times. The rearrangement joins TRBV5-1 to TRBJ2-5, with D possibly being TRBD2 (6 bases). This CDR3 is 14 amino acids long. The germline V gene encodes CDR1 SGHRS and CDR2 YFSETQ. Between the trimmed V and J ends, which lost 6 bases and 2 bases, there was a span of 14 bases. The CDR3 nucleotides are TGCGCCAGCAAAGGAGGGCAGACACAAGAGACCCAGTACTTC. Translated, it gives CASKGGQTQETQYF.

This clonotype was recorded many times. This chain uses TRBV7-2 with TRBJ1-5, with unresolved D. This CDR3 has 15 residues. Trimming took 1 base from V and 1 from J, leaving 8 bases between them. Germline assignment: CDR1 SGHTA and CDR2 FQGNSA. CDR3 sequence reads: CASSLVDGSNQPQHF. The CDR3 DNA reads as TGTGCCAGCAGCTTAGTGGACGGGAGCAATCAGCCCCAGCATTTT.

This clonotype has a handful of counts. In DNA, the CDR3 is TGTGCCAGCAGCGCCGACAGTAGGAATTCACCCCTCCACTTT. Amino acid sequence: CASSADSRNSPLHF. V usage is TRBV6-2 or TRBV6-3 and J usage is TRBJ1-6; tentatively, D is TRBD1 (5 bases). V dropped 6 bases and J dropped 7 bases, with 13 bases sitting between them. The CDR3 has 14 residues. CDR1 is MNHEY and CDR2 is SVGEGT in the germline V gene.

This sequence joins TRBV20-1 and TRBJ2-4, with 9 bases matching TRBD1. The CDR3 runs 17 residues. Germline-derived CDR1 and CDR2 are DFQATT and SNEGSKA (reference sequence). Unmatched junction bases numbered 12, after V lost 6 bases and J lost 0 bases. The CDR3 DNA is TGCAGTGCGTCCGGGACAGGGCGATCGCTAGCCAAAAACATTCAGTACTTC. Translated, it gives CSASGTGRSLAKNIQYF.

The sample holds a few counts of this clonotype. V is TRBV6-5 and J is TRBJ2-3; D might be TRBD1 (5 bases). Germline CDR1 reads MNHEY; CDR2 reads SVGAGI. The CDR3 contains 16 residues. Trimming removed 2 bases at V and 0 bases at J, with 12 bases between. The CDR3 spells CASSYLRQGSTDTQYF. Here the CDR3 DNA reads TGTGCCAGCAGTTACCTCCGGCAGGGAAGCACAGATACGCAGTATTTT.

The chain combines TRBV19 with TRBJ2-2; 7 bases fit TRBD1. The V segment lost 4 bases and the J segment 3 bases; nucleotides outside the gene matches: 5. The CDR3 length is 15 residues. Germline V gives CDR1 LNHDA, CDR2 SQIVND (reference sequence). CDR3 bases: TGTGCCAGTAGTAGAAAGGGGGCCGACACCGGGGAGCTGTTTTTT. Translating it yields CASSRKGADTGELFF.

CDR3: CATSDFGGSRDEQFF. The CDR3 DNA sequence: TGTGCCACCAGTGATTTCGGCGGGAGTAGGGATGAGCAGTTCTTC. The chain carries TRBV24-1 and TRBJ2-1, with TRBD2 matching over 7 bases. This CDR3 contains 15 residues. V lost 1 base and J lost 8; bases outside the gene matches: 7. CDR1 and CDR2 from the germline V gene are KGHDR and SFDVKD.

The J gene is TRBJ2-1, the V gene TRBV2; tentative D call: TRBD2 (5 bases). V dropped 3 bases and J dropped 0 bases, with 9 bases sitting between them. This CDR3 is built from 15 residues. Germline loops: CDR1 SNHLY, CDR2 FYNNEI. CDR3 sequence: CASSDGVFSYNEQFF. The DNA for the CDR3 is TGTGCCAGCAGTGACGGGGTCTTCTCCTACAATGAGCAGTTCTTC.

This sequence joins TRBV29-1 and TRBJ2-3; D tentatively reads TRBD1 or TRBD2 (5 bases each). Trimming took 5 bases from V and 2 from J, leaving 17 bases between them. Germline V lookup: CDR1 SQVTM, CDR2 ANQGSEA. The CDR3 is made up of 15 amino acids. The CDR3 is CSVRPLGPLTDTQYF. The CDR3 bases are TGCAGCGTTCGTCCCTTGGGACCTCTCACAGATACGCAGTATTTT.

This clonotype turned up a few times. This chain connects TRBV20-1 to TRBJ1-1; 9 bases map to TRBD1. The CDR3 has 14 residues. The V segment lost 2 bases and the J segment 2 bases; nucleotides outside the gene matches: 3. Germline V lookup: CDR1 DFQATT, CDR2 SNEGSKA (reference sequence). The CDR3 nucleotides read TGCAGTGCTAGAAACAGGGGGCGAAACACTGAAGCTTTCTTT. This codes for CSARNRGRNTEAFF.

The gene calls are TRBV5-1 and TRBJ2-1; 10 bases are shared with TRBD2. Trimming removed 1 base from V and 3 bases from J; junction bases left unmatched: 7. Per germline, CDR1 SGHRS and CDR2 YFSETQ. The CDR3 contains 17 residues. DNA of the CDR3: TGCGCCAGCAGCTTGAGCGGGGGGGCTCGAAACTACAATGAGCAGTTCTTC. Translation gives CASSLSGGARNYNEQFF.

The chain combines TRBV6-4 with TRBJ2-3; D is uncertain. Trimming took off 2 bases at V and 7 bases at J, with 4 bases between the two ends. Germline CDR1 is MRHNA and CDR2 is SNTAGT. This CDR3 region has 11 residues. The CDR3 sequence: CASSDLNTQYF. The CDR3 DNA sequence: TGTGCCAGCAGTGACCTAAATACGCAGTATTTT.

This chain joins TRBV7-6 and TRBJ2-7; 7 nucleotides align to TRBD2. The CDR3 is made up of 17 amino acids. V was pared by 1 base and J by 9 bases, with 18 bases of the junction left unmatched. Per germline, CDR1 SGHVS and CDR2 FNYEAQ. The chain's CDR3 is CASSLGGGRGVTNGQYF. The CDR3 DNA reads as TGTGCCAGCAGCTTAGGAGGTGGGAGGGGAGTGACGAATGGGCAGTACTTC. The full variable domain, its missing parts supplied by reference TRBV7-6 and TRBJ2-7, is GAGVSQSPRYKVTKRGQDVALRCDPISGHVSLYWYRQALGQGPEFLTYFNYEAQQDKSGLPNDRFSAERPEGSISTLTIQRTEQRDSAMYRCASSLGGGRGVTNGQYFGPGTRLTVT.